Below, 29 T cell receptor beta chains from the same sample are listed, as sequenced in a study of beta chain features in type 1 diabetes. The sequenced template was cDNA made from the entire isolated RNA. Some clones are missing from TCRdb's copy, which holds only in-frame ones; the method was immunoSEQ multiplex PCR. Of fewer than 350,000 clones detected, about 8.5% appear once; the ten largest clones hold about 0.93%. The sequencing input was central memory CD4+ T cells from blood. Source of these receptors: a woman aged 18-35 years in good health.

This clone was counted between two and nine times. This specimen includes other DNA sequences encoding the same CDR3. CDR3: CATSRDRGTETQYF. The DNA of the CDR3 is TGTGCCACCAGCAGAGATCGGGGTACAGAGACCCAGTACTTC. This chain joins TRBV15 and TRBJ2-5; tentatively, D is TRBD2 (5 bases). Per germline, CDR1 LNHNV and CDR2 YYDKDF (reference sequence). CDR3 length equals 14 residues. The V and J ends lost 0 bases and 4 bases respectively, with 9 bases between them. Together with reference TRBV15 and TRBJ2-5, the CDR3 gives the full variable domain: DAMVIQNPRYQVTQFGKPVTLSCSQTLNHNVMYWYQQKSSQAPKLLFHYYDKDFNNEADTPDNFQSRRPNTSFCFLDIRSPGLGDTAMYLCATSRDRGTETQYFGPGTRLLVL.

This clone was observed a few times. The chain links TRBV2 to TRBJ1-5, with 9 bases lining up with TRBD1. There are 14 residues in the CDR3. Germline loops: CDR1 SNHLY, CDR2 FYNNEI. V was pared by 6 bases and J by 5 bases, with 5 bases of the junction left unmatched. As DNA, the CDR3 is TGTGCCAGCAGCACAGGGGGCGGTTATCAGCCCCAGCATTTT. Residues: CASSTGGGYQPQHF.

Remarks on this clone: The sample contains more than one DNA sequence encoding this CDR3. The chain has TRBV20-1 and TRBJ2-5; no definite D call. CDR3 length: 11 amino acids. Trimming stripped 6 bases from V and 2 bases from J, with 7 bases between. Germline-derived CDR1 and CDR2 are DFQATT and SNEGSKA (reference sequence). The CDR3 DNA reads TGCAGTGCCGGACGGCAAGAGACCCAGTACTTC. Translating it yields CSAGRQETQYF.

There are many counts of this clone. The chain recombines TRBV5-4 with TRBJ1-1, with D possibly being TRBD1 (6 bases). The germline gives CDR1 SGHNT, CDR2 YYREEE (reference sequence). The germline V and J ends were trimmed by 4 bases and 5 bases, with 15 bases remaining between them. The CDR3 covers 14 residues. Here the CDR3 reads CASSIKQGGTEAFF. The CDR3 bases are TGTGCCAGCAGCATAAAACAGGGAGGAACTGAAGCTTTCTTT.

The chain carries TRBV7-2 and TRBJ1-2; D is possibly TRBD1 (6 bases). The CDR3 consists of 13 residues. Trimming shortened V by 7 bases and J by 5 bases, and 14 bases separated the two germline ends. From germline, CDR1 is SGHTA and CDR2 FQGNSA. This CDR3 reads CASNQGPVYGYTF. The CDR3 DNA follows: TGTGCCAGCAACCAGGGGCCGGTTTATGGCTACACCTTC. Looking up the rest from reference TRBV7-2 and TRBJ1-2 gives the full variable domain: GAGVSQSPSNKVTEKGKDVELRCDPISGHTALYWYRQSLGQGLEFLIYFQGNSAPDKSGLPSDRFSAERTGGSVSTLTIQRTQQEDSAVYLCASNQGPVYGYTFGSGTRLTVV.

This clone was picked up many times. The CDR3 reads CASSPPSPVSSDTQYF. In nucleotides, the CDR3 is TGTGCCAGCTCACCACCGTCTCCAGTATCATCAGATACGCAGTATTTT. V is TRBV18 and J is TRBJ2-3, with D unclear. The CDR3 totals 16 residues. With 0 bases removed from V and 4 bases from J, the gap between germline ends came to 14 bases. CDR1 KGHSH and CDR2 LQKENI come from the germline V gene.

This clone has a handful of counts. V is TRBV7-6 and J is TRBJ1-4; D remains unclear. The CDR3 runs 14 residues. Trimming left V 4 bases short and J 8 bases short, with 14 bases between. Germline CDR1 reads SGHVS; CDR2 reads FNYEAQ. Written as DNA, the CDR3 is TGTGCCAGCAGCTCCCGGGCATTGGGAGAAAAACTGTTTTTT. Its protein product is CASSSRALGEKLFF.

CDR3 loop: CASSEVTRTVQPLHF. CDR3 nucleotides: TGTGCCAGCAGTGAAGTTACCCGGACAGTGCAACCCCTCCACTTT. The rearrangement links TRBV6-1 to TRBJ1-6, with D tentatively TRBD1 (6 bases). The V end lost 1 base, the J end lost 12 bases, and 16 bases lay between the germline ends. This CDR3 contains 15 residues. The germline gives CDR1 MNHNS, CDR2 SASEGT.

The chain combines TRBV5-1 with TRBJ2-2, with 7 bases aligning to TRBD1. Germline assignment: CDR1 SGHRS and CDR2 YFSETQ. This CDR3 comprises 15 residues. V shed 4 bases, J shed 0 bases, and the junction held 3 bases outside the gene matches. In DNA, the CDR3 is TGCGCCAGCAGCCACGGACAGGCGAACACCGGGGAGCTGTTTTTT. Translated: CASSHGQANTGELFF.

This clone was seen only a few times. The V and J genes are TRBV11-3 and TRBJ2-7; D gene uncertain. V was pared by 2 bases and J by 4 bases, with 12 bases between. The CDR3 is 14 residues long. Per the germline V gene, CDR1 is SGHNT and CDR2 is YENEEA. The CDR3 DNA reads as TGTGCCAGCAGCTTATCTCCAGGAATATACGAGCAGTACTTC. Its translation is CASSLSPGIYEQYF.

In its sample, this clone was seen a few times. V gene TRBV29-1 combines with J gene TRBJ2-5; D might be TRBD2 (5 bases). The CDR3 sequence is 14 residues long. V was clipped by 3 bases and J by 1 base, with 12 bases between them. Per germline, CDR1 SQVTM and CDR2 ANQGSEA. The CDR3 is CSVDRRVSQETQYF. The DNA of the CDR3 is TGCAGCGTTGATCGGCGGGTTTCCCAAGAGACCCAGTACTTC.

The sample holds many counts of this clone. The V gene is TRBV29-1, the J gene TRBJ1-1; D call uncertain. Trimming cost V 3 bases and J 5 bases, with 7 bases left between them. This CDR3 has 11 amino acids. The germline V gene encodes CDR1 SQVTM and CDR2 ANQGSEA. CDR3 coding DNA: TGCAGCGTTGATGCGGGGACTGAAGCTTTCTTT. It is translated as CSVDAGTEAFF. The whole variable domain, filled in from reference TRBV29-1 and TRBJ1-1, reads SAVISQKPSRDICQRGTSLTIQCQVDSQVTMMFWYRQQPGQSLTLIATANQGSEATYESGFVIDKFPISRPNLTFSTLTVSNMSPEDSSIYLCSVDAGTEAFFGQGTRLTVV.

This clone turned up a few times. The junction shows a germline mismatch at one end, possibly a read error. This sequence joins TRBV5-5 and TRBJ1-2; possible D gene TRBD1, 5 bases. The germline gives CDR1 SGHKS, CDR2 YYEKEE (reference sequence). This CDR3 has 15 amino acids. This CDR3 reads CASSQDASGGYGYTF. The CDR3 DNA is TGCGCCAGCAGCCAAGATGCGAGTGGGGGCTATGGCTACACCTTC.

In its sample, this clone was seen a few times. The chain carries TRBV6-1 and TRBJ1-4; D remains ambiguous. CDR1 MNHNS and CDR2 SASEGT come from the germline V gene. The V end lost 6 bases, the J end lost 0 bases, and 11 bases lay between the germline ends. There are 15 residues in the CDR3. This CDR3 reads CASSKLITTNEKLFF. The CDR3 DNA reads TGTGCCAGCAGCAAGTTGATTACAACTAATGAAAAACTGTTTTTT.

About this clone: At one end the junction does not follow the germline gene, possibly because of a read error. The rearrangement uses TRBV7-9 and TRBJ1-6; no definite D call. CDR1 is SEHNR and CDR2 is FQNEAQ in the germline V gene (reference sequence). The CDR3 is 15 residues long. CDR3 bases: TGCGCCAGCAGCTCCCGACGAGGTATTGCTTCACCCCTCCACTTT. As protein: CASSSRRGIASPLHF.

This clone was picked up many times. This rearrangement joins TRBV27 to TRBJ1-2; 7 bases agree with TRBD1. The germline gives CDR1 MNHEY, CDR2 SMNVEV (reference sequence). With V trimmed by 5 bases and J by 8 bases, 17 bases remained unmatched. The CDR3 consists of 16 residues. The CDR3, as DNA: TGTGCCAGCAGTAGAGGGACAGCCGAAAGATCAAGGGGCTACACCTTC. Its protein is CASSRGTAERSRGYTF.

This clone was picked up a small number of times. The chain is built from TRBV25-1 and TRBJ2-5, with 11 bases lining up with TRBD2. Germline V lookup: CDR1 MGHDK, CDR2 SYGVNS. The junction had 2 bases not matched to a gene; V was cut back by 4 bases and J by 1 base. The CDR3 sequence is 15 residues long. This chain's CDR3 is CASSGGLAAQETQYF. The CDR3 DNA sequence: TGTGCCAGCAGTGGGGGACTAGCGGCCCAAGAGACCCAGTACTTC. The whole variable domain, remainder taken from reference TRBV25-1 and TRBJ2-5, is EADIYQTPRYLVIGTGKKITLECSQTMGHDKMYWYQQDPGMELHLIHYSYGVNSTEKGDLSSESTVSRIRTEHFPLTLESARPSHTSQYLCASSGGLAAQETQYFGPGTRLLVL.

This clone came up a few times. The V gene is TRBV21-1, the J gene TRBJ2-3; the table's D call of TRBD1 was not tested on the DNA. TRBV21-1 corresponds to a pseudogene. CDR3 size: 17 residues. CDR3 sequence: CASSPHPRDRTTDTQYF. CDR3 DNA: TGTGCCAGCAGCCCCCACCCCCGGGACAGGACCACAGATACGCAGTATTTT.

The rearrangement uses TRBV9 and TRBJ1-1; D is uncertain. The germline CDR1 and CDR2 sequences are SGDLS and YYNGEE. Between the trimmed V and J ends, which lost 0 bases and 2 bases, there was a span of 14 bases. This CDR3 comprises 16 residues. CDR3 DNA sequence: TGTGCCAGCAGCGTAGGATCCTCCCCTCGTAACACTGAAGCTTTCTTT. The encoded protein is CASSVGSSPRNTEAFF.

The chain carries TRBV28 and TRBJ1-6; 8 bases are a match to TRBD1. The ends lost 5 bases at V and 7 bases at J; junction bases unmatched: 1. CDR1 is MDHEN, CDR2 SYDVKM, per germline. The CDR3 has 13 residues. The CDR3 sequence is CASSRQGNSPLHF. Here the CDR3 DNA reads TGTGCCAGCAGTAGACAGGGGAATTCACCCCTCCACTTT.

This clone was found a few times. Written as DNA, the CDR3 is TGTGCCAGCAGCCGCCGGGGCCAAGAGACCCAGTACTTC. This encodes CASSRRGQETQYF. The chain recombines TRBV7-7 with TRBJ2-5; weak D call: TRBD2 (5 bases). This CDR3 is 13 amino acids long. V shed 5 bases and J shed 1 base, with 8 bases lying between them. From germline, CDR1 is SSHAT and CDR2 FNYEAQ (reference sequence).

The chain couples TRBV7-2 to TRBJ2-7, with unresolved D. The CDR3 totals 13 residues. The V end was cut by 3 bases, the J end by 0 bases, with 6 bases between. CDR1 is SGHTA, CDR2 FQGNSA, per germline. CDR3 in amino acids: CASSFGNSYEQYV. The CDR3 DNA is TGTGCCAGCAGCTTCGGAAACTCCTACGAGCAGTACGTC.

This clone came up a few times. The chain combines TRBV29-1 with TRBJ2-7, with D perhaps TRBD1 (5 bases). Germline V gives CDR1 SQVTM, CDR2 ANQGSEA. The CDR3 runs to 14 residues. Trimming removed 6 bases at V and 5 bases at J, with 20 bases between. The chain's CDR3 is CSVRWTQGPHEQYF. The CDR3 nucleotides are TGCAGCGTCAGGTGGACCCAGGGCCCCCACGAGCAGTACTTC.

V and J are TRBV27 and TRBJ1-2; a weak D match, TRBD1 (5 bases). The V and J ends lost 2 bases and 0 bases respectively, with 13 bases between them. Germline V gene lookup returns CDR1 MNHEY and CDR2 SMNVEV (reference sequence). The CDR3 has 16 amino acids. The CDR3 here is CASSLIGQGANYGYTF. The CDR3 nucleotides are TGTGCCAGCAGTTTAATCGGTCAGGGTGCTAACTATGGCTACACCTTC.

This clone was picked up a small number of times. The rearrangement links TRBV4-2 to TRBJ1-2; D remains unclear. The V gene's germline CDR1 is LGHNA and CDR2 YNFKEQ. Trimming left V 4 bases short and J 7 bases short, with 13 bases between. This CDR3 contains 13 residues. The CDR3 loop reads CASSRSGGGGYTF. As DNA, the CDR3 is TGTGCCAGCAGCCGAAGCGGTGGCGGTGGCTACACCTTC.

The sample holds a few counts of this clone. The chain uses TRBV2 and TRBJ2-7; tentatively, D is TRBD2 (6 bases). V lost 7 bases and J lost 0, with 10 bases in between. Per germline, CDR1 SNHLY and CDR2 FYNNEI. The CDR3 length is 13 residues. The CDR3 loop reads CASTSGYSYEQYF. DNA of the CDR3: TGTGCCAGCACAAGCGGGTACTCCTACGAGCAGTACTTC.

Regarding this clone: Since a much larger clone is just one base distant, this may be a read error. This chain connects TRBV28 to TRBJ1-5, with D maybe TRBD1 (6 bases). Per germline, CDR1 MDHEN and CDR2 SYDVKM. Trimming shortened V by 6 bases and J by 11 bases, and 17 bases separated the two germline ends. CDR3 length equals 13 residues. CDR3 DNA: TGTGCCAGCAGGCAGGGGCGAGCTGGGACCCAGCATTTT. Its translation: CASRQGRAGTQHF.

Only a few counts were recorded for this clone. The gene calls are TRBV7-2 and TRBJ1-1; D is unclear. This CDR3 spans 13 amino acids. The ends were cut back, 2 bases at V and 4 bases at J, with 8 bases in the middle. The V gene's germline CDR1 is SGHTA and CDR2 FQGNSA. The CDR3 loop reads CASSLSEITEAFF. The CDR3 bases are TGTGCCAGCAGCTTATCTGAAATCACTGAAGCTTTCTTT.

This clone was seen repeatedly, ten times or more. This chain joins TRBV5-6 and TRBJ2-4; D gene uncertain. Germline lookup yields CDR1 SGHDT and CDR2 YYEEEE. The germline V and J ends were trimmed by 4 bases and 11 bases, with 10 bases remaining between them. This CDR3 comprises 11 residues. CDR3 amino acids: CASSGLGVQYF. The CDR3 nucleotides read TGTGCCAGCAGCGGGCTAGGAGTTCAGTACTTC.